The clone carrying this TCR beta chain was seen at least ten times. Its cognate antigen is unknown. This record comes from a study of T cells after yellow fever vaccination. TCRdb re-called the 5' RACE reads with MiXCR, one entry per CDR3 protein. The table shows some 240,000 distinct CDR3 sequences, with approximately 3.2% occurring only once. V was clipped by 2 bases and J by 6 bases; unmatched bases: 3. The CDR3 is 15 residues long. Germline CDR1 and CDR2: LGHNA and YNFKEQ. Study findings and constraints: The study found a weaker secondary response that peaked faster, day 5 versus 15. Clones that expanded after primary vaccination mostly reappeared after the booster (roughly 97% CD4, approximately 85% CD8).

J is TRBJ2-1 and V is TRBV4-2; 11 nucleotides agree with TRBD1. The receptor's source is a young man who received the YFV17D yellow fever vaccine. Sequencing used CD4+ T cells sorted from PBMCs, obtained 10 days after the yellow fever booster vaccination. The CDR3 sequence: CASSQPGQGGNEQFF. In nucleotides, the CDR3 is TGTGCCAGCAGCCAACCGGGACAGGGGGGCAATGAGCAGTTCTTC.